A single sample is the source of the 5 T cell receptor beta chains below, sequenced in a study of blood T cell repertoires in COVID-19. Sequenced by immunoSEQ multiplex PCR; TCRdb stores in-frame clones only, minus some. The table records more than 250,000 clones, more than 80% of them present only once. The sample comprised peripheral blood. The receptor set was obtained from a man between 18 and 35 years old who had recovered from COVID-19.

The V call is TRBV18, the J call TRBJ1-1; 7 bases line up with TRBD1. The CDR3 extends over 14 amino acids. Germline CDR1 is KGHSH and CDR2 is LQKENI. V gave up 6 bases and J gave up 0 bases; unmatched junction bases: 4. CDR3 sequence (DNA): TGTGCCAGCTCGAGGGACAGCCTGAACACTGAAGCTTTCTTT. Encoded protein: CASSRDSLNTEAFF. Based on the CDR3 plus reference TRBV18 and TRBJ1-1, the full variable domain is NAGVMQNPRHLVRRRGQEARLRCSPMKGHSHVYWYRQLPEEGLKFMVYLQKENIIDESGMPKERFSAEFPKEGPSILRIQQVVRGDSAAYFCASSRDSLNTEAFFGQGTRLTVV.

DNA for the CDR3: TGTGCCAGTAGTCTCCCCCGACAGGGTACCTACGAGCAGTACTTC. Protein sequence: CASSLPRQGTYEQYF. The chain joins TRBV19 to TRBJ2-7, with 7 bases that match TRBD1. From germline, CDR1 is LNHDA and CDR2 SQIVND (reference sequence). V was pared by 5 bases and J by 2 bases, with 9 bases of the junction left unmatched. The CDR3 has 15 residues. Combining the CDR3 with reference TRBV19 and TRBJ2-7 gives the whole variable domain DGGITQSPKYLFRKEGQNVTLSCEQNLNHDAMYWYRQDPGQGLRLIYYSQIVNDFQKGDIAEGYSVSREKKESFPLTVTSAQKNPTAFYLCASSLPRQGTYEQYFGPGTRLTVT.

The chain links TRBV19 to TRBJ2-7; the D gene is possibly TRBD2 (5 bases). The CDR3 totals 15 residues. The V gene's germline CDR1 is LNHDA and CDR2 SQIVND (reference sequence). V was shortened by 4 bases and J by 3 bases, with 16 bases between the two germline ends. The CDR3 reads CASSSRELNFYEQYF. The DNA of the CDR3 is TGTGCCAGTAGTAGCCGGGAACTCAATTTCTACGAGCAGTACTTC.

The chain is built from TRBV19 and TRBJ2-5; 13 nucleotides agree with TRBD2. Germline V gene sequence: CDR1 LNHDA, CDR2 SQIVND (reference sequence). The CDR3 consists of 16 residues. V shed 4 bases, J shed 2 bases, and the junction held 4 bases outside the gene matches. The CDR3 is CASSRGLAGRQETQYF. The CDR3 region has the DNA TGTGCCAGTAGTAGGGGACTAGCGGGGAGACAAGAGACCCAGTACTTC.

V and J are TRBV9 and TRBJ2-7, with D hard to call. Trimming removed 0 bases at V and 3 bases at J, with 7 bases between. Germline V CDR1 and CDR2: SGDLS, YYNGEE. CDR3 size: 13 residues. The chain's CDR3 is CASSVVAGYEQYF. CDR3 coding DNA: TGTGCCAGCAGCGTAGTTGCAGGCTACGAGCAGTACTTC.